Each of the 30 T cell receptor beta chains below was sequenced from the same sample in a study of glioma-infiltrating T cells. The iRepertoire nested amplicon-rescue multiplex PCR amplified TCR alpha and beta CDR3s from RNA. MiXCR, applied by TCRdb to the multiplex PCR reads, yields one record per CDR3 protein. The sample includes around 150,000 distinct CDR3 sequences, roughly two fifths of them seen just once. What was sequenced was glioma tissue, nonneoplastic brain tissue, or PBMCs (not recorded which). The source is a human donor with low-grade glioma or glioblastoma, undergoing nonglioma brain surgery, or in good health (not recorded which).

The rearrangement joins TRBV6-2 or TRBV6-3 to TRBJ2-7; D ambiguous. Germline V gene data show CDR1 as MNHEY and CDR2 as SVGEGT. Trimming took off 2 bases at V and 2 bases at J, with 7 bases between the two ends. The CDR3 loop spans 13 amino acids. The CDR3 DNA sequence: TGTGCCAGCAGTTACCTAGAAACCTACGAGCAGTACTTC. Amino acids: CASSYLETYEQYF.

The chain combines TRBV6-4 with TRBJ2-2; unclear D gene. CDR1 and CDR2 from the germline V gene are MRHNA and SNTAGT. Trimming pared 8 bases from V and 4 bases from J, leaving 11 bases between. The CDR3 sequence is 13 residues long. In nucleotides, the CDR3 is TGTGCCAGCTCTGGGTCCTCCACCGGGGAGCTGTTTTTT. Its translation: CASSGSSTGELFF.

The CDR3 here is CASSSPGYEQFF. DNA for the CDR3: TGTGCCAGCAGCTCGCCAGGGTATGAGCAGTTCTTC. The chain links TRBV11-1 to TRBJ2-1; perhaps TRBD1 as D (5 bases). Germline lookup yields CDR1 SGHAT and CDR2 FQDESV (reference sequence). Trimming took off 4 bases at V and 8 bases at J, with 9 bases between the two ends. The CDR3 is made up of 12 amino acids.

This clonotype has a handful of counts. The chain carries TRBV20-1 and TRBJ1-3; D call uncertain. The CDR3 consists of 11 residues. Looked up from germline, CDR1 is DFQATT and CDR2 is SNEGSKA (reference sequence). V dropped 6 bases and J dropped 4 bases, with 7 bases sitting between them. The CDR3 nucleotides read TGCAGTGCCATGACAGGAAACACCATATATTTT. It encodes CSAMTGNTIYF.

The table lists this clonotype with a count of one. A single base separates this from a much larger clone, so it may be a read error. The gene calls are TRBV7-9 and TRBJ2-1, with D unclear. Germline values: CDR1 SEHNR, CDR2 FQNEAQ (reference sequence). V was clipped by 1 base and J by 5 bases, with 3 bases between them. The CDR3 contains 12 residues. The CDR3 DNA reads TGTGCCAGCAGCTTAGTGAACAATGAGCAGTTCTTC. This translates into CASSLVNNEQFF.

This clonotype was seen many times. This chain joins TRBV27 and TRBJ2-7; TRBD1 is a possible D gene (6 bases). Germline assignment: CDR1 MNHEY and CDR2 SMNVEV (reference sequence). The CDR3 length is 13 residues. The V end was cut by 5 bases, the J end by 3 bases, with 11 bases between. This CDR3 reads CASSLRQVYEQYF. As DNA, the CDR3 is TGTGCCAGCAGTCTCAGACAGGTCTACGAGCAGTACTTC.

This clonotype was recorded once. The gene calls are TRBV20-1 and TRBJ2-5; 9 bases fit TRBD1. Germline CDR1 reads DFQATT; CDR2 reads SNEGSKA (reference sequence). The CDR3 is 15 amino acids. The J segment lost 7 bases and the V segment lost 3 bases, leaving 12 bases of the junction unmatched. The CDR3 here is CSASFTGGGMGTQYF. CDR3 nucleotide sequence: TGCAGTGCTAGTTTTACAGGGGGCGGTATGGGGACCCAGTACTTC.

The chain recombines TRBV20-1 with TRBJ2-5, with 7 bases aligning to TRBD1. The CDR3 is 13 residues long. The V and J ends lost 6 bases and 5 bases, in that order; junction bases with no gene match: 9. Germline lookup yields CDR1 DFQATT and CDR2 SNEGSKA (reference sequence). CDR3 region: CSAGDSRRETQYF. The CDR3 DNA sequence: TGCAGTGCAGGGGACAGTCGCCGGGAGACCCAGTACTTC.

This clonotype was seen a handful of times. The chain is built from TRBV20-1 and TRBJ2-5; possibly TRBD2 for D (6 bases). This CDR3 contains 13 residues. Germline V gene data show CDR1 as DFQATT and CDR2 as SNEGSKA (reference sequence). V was shortened by 3 bases and J by 6 bases, with 14 bases between the two germline ends. CDR3 in amino acids: CSARDGSYQTQYF. As DNA, the CDR3 is TGCAGTGCTAGGGACGGGAGCTATCAGACCCAGTACTTC.

This chain joins TRBV28 and TRBJ2-3; perhaps TRBD1 as D (6 bases). CDR3 length: 13 amino acids. The germline CDR1 and CDR2 sequences are MDHEN and SYDVKM. V was shortened by 8 bases and J by 4 bases, with 13 bases between the two germline ends. CDR3 amino acids: CASLQGEADTQYF. The CDR3 region has the DNA TGTGCCAGCTTACAGGGTGAGGCAGATACGCAGTATTTT.

V is TRBV15 and J is TRBJ1-1; D possibly corresponds to TRBD1 (5 bases). Germline V gives CDR1 LNHNV, CDR2 YYDKDF (reference sequence). V gave up 1 base and J gave up 1 base, with 7 bases separating them. This CDR3 has 14 residues. The CDR3 nucleotides are TGTGCCACCAGCAGAGGGGACGGGAACACTGAAGCTTTCTTT. Translated, it gives CATSRGDGNTEAFF.

Notes on this clonotype: Germline is not matched at one junction end, which may reflect a read error. The genes are TRBV27 and TRBJ1-2; TRBD1 matches 7 bases. The V gene's germline CDR1 is MNHEY and CDR2 SMNVEV (reference sequence). The CDR3 runs 14 residues. The CDR3 here is CASSMTGMYYCYTF. Here the CDR3 DNA reads TGTGCCAGCAGTATGACAGGGATGTACTATTGCTACACCTTC.

The gene calls are TRBV6-2 or TRBV6-3 and TRBJ2-7; TRBD1 aligns across 8 bases. Germline CDR1 reads MNHEY; CDR2 reads SVGEGT. This CDR3 region has 13 residues. Trimming cost V 7 bases and J 4 bases; bases outside gene matches: 6. CDR3 in DNA: TGTGCCAGCACAAAGGACAGGGCGTACGAGCAGTACTTC. It is translated as CASTKDRAYEQYF.

Details on this clonotype: One end of the junction fails to match germline, which may point to a read error. This chain uses TRBV27 with TRBJ1-1; TRBD1 aligns across 7 bases. The CDR3 extends over 15 amino acids. Per germline, CDR1 MNHEY and CDR2 SMNVEV (reference sequence). CDR3 sequence reads: CAGSPERQGSTEAFF. In nucleotides, the CDR3 is TGTGCCGGCAGTCCCGAGAGACAGGGTAGCACTGAAGCTTTCTTT.

Only a few counts were recorded for this clonotype. The rearrangement uses TRBV28 and TRBJ1-3; D may be TRBD1 (5 bases). The germline gives CDR1 MDHEN, CDR2 SYDVKM. V dropped 3 bases and J dropped 0 bases, with 12 bases sitting between them. The length of the CDR3 is 16 residues. The CDR3 sequence: CASSLPGLNSGNTIYF. The CDR3 region has the DNA TGTGCCAGCAGTTTGCCGGGACTTAACTCTGGAAACACCATATATTTT. The full variable domain, with the rest looked up from reference TRBV28 and TRBJ1-3, is DVKVTQSSRYLVKRTGEKVFLECVQDMDHENMFWYRQDPGLGLRLIYFSYDVKMKEKGDIPEGYSVSREKKERFSLILESASTNQTSMYLCASSLPGLNSGNTIYFGEGSWLTVV.

This sequence joins TRBV7-9 and TRBJ2-7; D is perhaps TRBD1 (7 bases). V gave up 5 bases and J gave up 0 bases, with 20 bases separating them. This CDR3 comprises 17 residues. Germline loops: CDR1 SEHNR, CDR2 FQNEAQ (reference sequence). CDR3 DNA: TGTGCCAGCAGCCCGCCGGAGGGACAGCCGACCTCCTACGAGCAGTACTTC. Protein product: CASSPPEGQPTSYEQYF.

Points on this clonotype: A clone one base away is much larger, so this may be a read error. The gene calls are TRBV20-1 and TRBJ2-7; a possible D gene is TRBD2 (6 bases). The CDR3 covers 11 residues. The V end was cut by 7 bases, the J end by 5 bases, with 12 bases between. Germline V gives CDR1 DFQATT, CDR2 SNEGSKA (reference sequence). The CDR3 loop is CSDSPGDEQYF. CDR3 nucleotides: TGCAGTGATAGCCCGGGAGACGAGCAGTACTTC.

V and J are TRBV29-1 and TRBJ2-7; no definite D call. V was trimmed by 3 bases and J by 3 bases, leaving 15 bases between them. The CDR3 is 14 residues long. Germline values: CDR1 SQVTM, CDR2 ANQGSEA. The CDR3 loop reads CSVEGSNSGYEQYF. Here the CDR3 DNA reads TGCAGCGTTGAGGGCTCCAACTCCGGCTACGAGCAGTACTTC.

In this sample, this clonotype turned up many times. The chain joins TRBV6-1 to TRBJ2-1; 8 positions agree with TRBD1. The germline V gene has CDR1 MNHNS and CDR2 SASEGT. The CDR3 runs to 13 residues. The V segment lost 6 bases and the J segment 2 bases; nucleotides outside the gene matches: 0. The CDR3 nucleotides are TGTGCCAGCAGGGGACAGGCCTACAATGAGCAGTTCTTC. It yields the protein CASRGQAYNEQFF.

This clonotype has just a few counts. The chain uses TRBV4-3 and TRBJ2-3, with no clear D. The CDR3 has 17 amino acids. Trimming removed 0 bases at V and 2 bases at J, with 15 bases between. CDR1 is LGHNA, CDR2 YSLEER, per germline. Here the CDR3 DNA reads TGCGCCAGCAGCCAAGATTCTAGGAGCTCCCCCACAGATACGCAGTATTTT. Translated, it gives CASSQDSRSSPTDTQYF.

This clonotype was detected ten times or more. J is TRBJ1-1 and V is TRBV6-2 or TRBV6-3, with D uncertain. There are 14 residues in the CDR3. With 2 bases removed from V and 10 bases from J, the gap between germline ends came to 17 bases. Germline loops: CDR1 MNHEY, CDR2 SVGEGT. CDR3 sequence reads: CASSYLDRPIGAFF. CDR3 bases: TGTGCCAGCAGTTACCTTGACCGCCCAATAGGAGCTTTCTTT.

As for this clonotype: Germline is not matched at one junction end, which may reflect a read error. V and J are TRBV20-1 and TRBJ1-1, with 10 bases identical to TRBD1. Germline CDR1 DFQATT, CDR2 SNEGSKA (reference sequence). There are 13 residues in the CDR3. CDR3 sequence reads: CSDRQGAGTEAFF. The CDR3 bases are TGCAGTGATAGACAGGGGGCGGGCACTGAAGCTTTCTTT.

The chain links TRBV3-1 to TRBJ2-1, with D hard to call. V was pared by 4 bases and J by 10 bases, with 14 bases between. The CDR3 spans 13 residues. Germline CDR1 LGHDT, CDR2 YNNKEL (reference sequence). CDR3 sequence reads: CASSPDLRAEQFF. CDR3 bases: TGTGCCAGCAGCCCAGACCTTAGAGCCGAGCAGTTCTTC.

This rearrangement joins TRBV2 to TRBJ2-3; 13 positions match TRBD2. CDR1 is SNHLY and CDR2 is FYNNEI in the germline V gene. V dropped 7 bases and J dropped 0; count of bases not matched to a gene: 4. The CDR3 is 16 residues long. The CDR3 DNA follows: TGTGCCAGCACGACTAGCGGGGGGCTTAGCACAGATACGCAGTATTTT. It encodes CASTTSGGLSTDTQYF.

This clonotype was detected a few times. The chain is built from TRBV29-1 and TRBJ2-7; weak D call: TRBD1 (5 bases). V lost 0 bases to trimming and J lost 2 bases, with 11 bases between them. CDR3 length equals 14 residues. Per the germline V gene, CDR1 is SQVTM and CDR2 is ANQGSEA. CDR3 loop: CSVEDQGPPYEQYF. The CDR3 DNA follows: TGCAGCGTTGAAGATCAGGGCCCTCCCTACGAGCAGTACTTC.

Points on this clonotype: This clone may be a read error of a much larger clone one base away. The V gene is TRBV20-1, the J gene TRBJ1-1; TRBD1 is a possible D gene (6 bases). Trimming cost V 5 bases and J 5 bases, with 15 bases left between them. The CDR3 covers 13 residues. Per germline, CDR1 DFQATT and CDR2 SNEGSKA (reference sequence). In DNA, the CDR3 is TGCAGTGCTTTTGACAGGAGGAATACTGAAGCTTTCTTT. This translates into CSAFDRRNTEAFF.

As to this clonotype: The conserved phenylalanine or tryptophan is not found at the CDR3 terminus, so this likely reflects a read error. The chain links TRBV10-2 to TRBJ1-6; TRBD1 aligns across 7 bases. Trimming removed 6 bases from V and 0 bases from J; junction bases left unmatched: 14. The CDR3 totals 19 residues. The germline V gene encodes CDR1 WSHSY and CDR2 SAAADI. CDR3 nucleotide sequence: TGCGCCAGCAGGAAAAGTACAGGGGCCGCGAGCTCCTATAATTCACCCCTCCACTCT. Protein sequence: CASRKSTGAASSYNSPLHS.

The chain carries TRBV20-1 and TRBJ1-5, with D unclear. Germline loops: CDR1 DFQATT, CDR2 SNEGSKA (reference sequence). V gave up 4 bases and J gave up 5 bases, with 3 bases separating them. This CDR3 has 10 amino acids. CDR3 in amino acids: CSANDQPQHF. The CDR3 DNA reads as TGCAGTGCTAATGATCAGCCCCAGCATTTT.

CDR3 DNA: TGTGCCAGCTCCGGACTAGCGGGAGGAGATGAGCAGTTCTTC. Protein: CASSGLAGGDEQFF. This chain connects TRBV27 to TRBJ2-1; 14 nucleotides match TRBD2. CDR1 is MNHEY, CDR2 SMNVEV, per germline (reference sequence). This CDR3 is 14 amino acids long. Germline trimming cut 8 bases from V and 8 bases from J; bases unmatched to any gene: 5.

This chain joins TRBV6-1 and TRBJ2-7, with TRBD1 matching 10 bases. The CDR3 has 13 amino acids. Per the germline V gene, CDR1 is MNHNS and CDR2 is SASEGT. The junction had 10 bases not matched to a gene; V was cut back by 8 bases and J by 9 bases. The CDR3 DNA reads TGTGCCAGCTCTTCAGACAGGGGGCTCGCGCAGTACTTC. Protein sequence: CASSSDRGLAQYF.